Shown below are 32 T cell receptor beta chains from a single sample sequenced in a study of monozygotic twins with inflammatory bowel disease. With the 5' RACE reads reprocessed, TCRdb shows one record per CDR3 protein and no DNA. The sample table sets out 330,000 or so distinct CDR3 sequences. Sequenced sample: blood. The receptors stem from a human donor with ulcerative colitis or Crohn's disease, or a healthy co-twin of an affected twin (not recorded which).

The chain employs TRBV11-2 and TRBJ2-5; TCRdb lists TRBD1, though no DNA is available to test this call. Germline assignment: CDR1 SGHAT and CDR2 FQNNGV. The CDR3 covers 13 residues. The CDR3 protein is CASRRGARETQYF.

The rearrangement joins TRBV28 to TRBJ2-7; TCRdb's D call of TRBD1 is untestable without DNA. This CDR3 is 15 amino acids long. CDR1 is MDHEN and CDR2 is SYDVKM in the germline V gene. The CDR3 protein is CASSHLGQVTYEQYF.

V gene TRBV20-1 combines with J gene TRBJ2-1; TCRdb proposes TRBD1, but this gene call is untestable without DNA. From germline, CDR1 is DFQATT and CDR2 SNEGSKA (reference sequence). CDR3 length equals 14 residues. CDR3 loop: CSVSTGRSGNDQFF.

The J gene is TRBJ2-1, the V gene TRBV7-2; TCRdb outputs TRBD1, but without DNA this stays unchecked. The germline gives CDR1 SGHTA, CDR2 FQGNSA. The CDR3 covers 19 residues. The CDR3 protein is CASSLRFNGAGSFRGEQFF.

The chain uses TRBV7-2 and TRBJ2-7; TCRdb's D call, TRBD1, is unchecked because there is no DNA. Germline V lookup: CDR1 SGHTA, CDR2 FQGNSA. This CDR3 contains 13 residues. CDR3 in amino acids: CASSRRQGFEQYF.

This chain uses TRBV4-1 with TRBJ2-3; TCRdb designates TRBD2, a call that cannot be tested without DNA. CDR3 length equals 21 residues. Germline assignment: CDR1 MGHRA and CDR2 YSYEKL. CDR3 in amino acids: CASSQGAPGLAGGVSTDTQYF.

This chain links TRBV19 with TRBJ2-2; TCRdb lists TRBD1, though no DNA is available to test this call. In germline, CDR1 is LNHDA, CDR2 SQIVND (reference sequence). The CDR3 consists of 17 residues. CDR3 amino acids: CASLRGQGGSNTGELFF.

The chain carries TRBV11-2 and TRBJ2-3. Germline CDR1 is SGHAT and CDR2 is FQNNGV. This CDR3 is built from 14 residues. The CDR3 here is CASSTSLRGNTQYF.

The chain couples TRBV9 to TRBJ2-1. The CDR3 extends over 13 amino acids. The germline CDR1 and CDR2 sequences are SGDLS and YYNGEE. The CDR3 sequence is CASSPGDSNEQFF.

CDR3 sequence: CASSLVGAAYEQYF. This chain links TRBV5-4 with TRBJ2-7. The CDR3 runs 14 residues. The germline gives CDR1 SGHNT, CDR2 YYREEE (reference sequence).

The chain carries TRBV6-2 or TRBV6-3 and TRBJ1-6; TCRdb designates TRBD1, a call that cannot be tested without DNA. Looked up from germline, CDR1 is MNHEY and CDR2 is SVGEGT. The CDR3 extends over 15 amino acids. The chain's CDR3 is CASSYTGTGVTPLHF.

The chain uses TRBV10-3 and TRBJ1-1; there is no DNA to check the TCRdb D call of TRBD1. The CDR3 has 14 residues. Germline V gene lookup returns CDR1 ENHRY and CDR2 SYGVKD. The CDR3 reads CAIRWDSSAWEAFF.

The gene calls are TRBV6-5 and TRBJ1-2; TCRdb's D call of TRBD1 is untestable without DNA. This CDR3 is built from 14 residues. In germline, CDR1 is MNHEY, CDR2 SVGAGI. This CDR3 reads CASSYRGTGNGYTF.

The chain couples TRBV7-9 to TRBJ2-1; absent DNA, TCRdb's TRBD1 call cannot be checked. The CDR3 totals 12 residues. Looked up from germline, CDR1 is SEHNR and CDR2 is FQNEAQ (reference sequence). The CDR3: CASDYRGNEQFF.

The chain has TRBV5-1 and TRBJ1-1; TCRdb calls TRBD1, which cannot be checked without DNA. The CDR3 sequence is 17 residues long. Germline CDR1 SGHRS, CDR2 YFSETQ. The CDR3 loop reads CASSLTGGGAGNTEAFF.

The chain combines TRBV30 with TRBJ2-7; checking the TCRdb D call of TRBD2 is not possible without DNA. CDR3 length: 16 amino acids. Looked up from germline, CDR1 is GTSNPN and CDR2 is SVGIG (reference sequence). This CDR3 reads CAWNPRLAGVTYEQYF.

V gene TRBV28 combines with J gene TRBJ2-1; TCRdb picks TRBD2, but there is no DNA to check that call. This CDR3 contains 19 residues. CDR1 and CDR2 (germline): MDHEN, SYDVKM. The CDR3 here is CASSFRLAGGQTIYNEQFF.

The chain carries TRBV2 and TRBJ1-6; TCRdb lists TRBD1, though no DNA is available to test this call. Germline lookup yields CDR1 SNHLY and CDR2 FYNNEI. The CDR3 has 16 residues. Here the CDR3 reads CASSLQKPAPYSPLHF. The full variable domain, in which reference TRBV2 and TRBJ1-6 provide the parts outside the CDR3, is EPEVTQTPSHQVTQMGQEVILRCVPISNHLYFYWYRQILGQKVEFLVSFYNNEISEKSEIFDDQFSVERPDGSNFTLKIRSTKLEDSAMYFCASSLQKPAPYSPLHFGNGTRLTVT.

The CDR3 sequence: CASTSKTGGSEGYTF. The chain links TRBV6-1 to TRBJ1-2; TCRdb's D gene call, TRBD1, goes unchecked for lack of DNA. The germline gives CDR1 MNHNS, CDR2 SASEGT. The length of the CDR3 is 15 residues.

The V gene is TRBV19, the J gene TRBJ1-1; TCRdb lists TRBD1, though no DNA is available to test this call. The CDR3 has 14 amino acids. Germline loops: CDR1 LNHDA, CDR2 SQIVND (reference sequence). CDR3 protein: CASRQTGQNTEAFF.

The chain joins TRBV5-4 to TRBJ1-2. The germline CDR1 and CDR2 sequences are SGHNT and YYREEE (reference sequence). This CDR3 has 16 residues. The CDR3 reads CASSSSRPSIIHGYTF.

V and J are TRBV7-9 and TRBJ1-5; TCRdb's assignment of TRBD1 cannot be checked, as there is no DNA. Germline loops: CDR1 SEHNR, CDR2 FQNEAQ (reference sequence). The CDR3 sequence is 14 residues long. The chain's CDR3 is CASSPWGSNQPQHF. The variable domain in full, with the rest retrieved from reference TRBV7-9 and TRBJ1-5, is DTGVSQNPRHKITKRGQNVTFRCDPISEHNRLYWYRQTLGQGPEFLTYFQNEAQLEKSRLLSDRFSAERPKGSFSTLEIQRTEQGDSAMYLCASSPWGSNQPQHFGDGTRLSIL.

CDR3 region: CASSLYPGEANYEQYF. The chain links TRBV6-2 or TRBV6-3 to TRBJ2-7; TCRdb lists TRBD1, though no DNA is available to test this call. Per germline, CDR1 MNHEY and CDR2 SVGEGT. The CDR3 is 16 residues long.

This CDR3 reads CASTRGDTYEQYF. V is TRBV5-1 and J is TRBJ2-7; without DNA, the TCRdb call of TRBD1 cannot be checked. The CDR3 length is 13 residues. CDR1 and CDR2 from the germline V gene are SGHRS and YFSETQ.

V is TRBV27 and J is TRBJ2-5; TCRdb selects TRBD2, and the lack of DNA leaves this call unchecked. Germline CDR1 is MNHEY and CDR2 is SMNVEV (reference sequence). The CDR3 is 16 amino acids. CDR3 amino acids: CASMVLTSGLQETQYF.

The rearrangement uses TRBV6-1 and TRBJ1-1. This CDR3 spans 14 amino acids. The germline gives CDR1 MNHNS, CDR2 SASEGT. CDR3 sequence reads: CASSTKGEGTEAFF.

The chain has TRBV2 and TRBJ2-1; the TCRdb call, TRBD2, lacks DNA for checking. The CDR3 has 15 residues. Germline V gene lookup returns CDR1 SNHLY and CDR2 FYNNEI. The CDR3 loop is CASRETSGSGNEQFF.

The chain links TRBV20-1 to TRBJ2-5; TCRdb reports TRBD2, a call that lacks DNA to check it against. CDR1 is DFQATT, CDR2 SNEGSKA, per germline (reference sequence). The CDR3 has 12 amino acids. CDR3 region: CSAYTSQETQYF.

The chain has TRBV3-1 and TRBJ2-7. CDR1 is LGHDT and CDR2 is YNNKEL in the germline V gene (reference sequence). The CDR3 is 14 amino acids. The CDR3 loop is CASSQVREFYEQYF.

The chain couples TRBV5-6 to TRBJ2-1; TCRdb indicates TRBD1, and absent DNA this call remains unverified. This CDR3 contains 19 residues. From germline, CDR1 is SGHDT and CDR2 YYEEEE. The chain's CDR3 is CASSLAGSAAPSLEDEQFF.

The chain couples TRBV15 to TRBJ1-6; TCRdb's assignment of TRBD1 cannot be checked, as there is no DNA. The CDR3 covers 16 residues. Germline V gene lookup returns CDR1 LNHNV and CDR2 YYDKDF (reference sequence). The CDR3 sequence is CATSRDGGTPSSPLHF.

The rearrangement uses TRBV5-1 and TRBJ2-3; TCRdb's D gene call, TRBD2, goes unchecked for lack of DNA. The germline V gene encodes CDR1 SGHRS and CDR2 YFSETQ. There are 16 residues in the CDR3. CDR3 sequence reads: CASSSVGTSATDTQYF. The full variable domain, its missing parts supplied by reference TRBV5-1 and TRBJ2-3, is KAGVTQTPRYLIKTRGQQVTLSCSPISGHRSVSWYQQTPGQGLQFLFEYFSETQRNKGNFPGRFSGRQFSNSRSEMNVSTLELGDSALYLCASSSVGTSATDTQYFGPGTRLTVL.